This T cell receptor beta chain was obtained from a study of CD8 T cell repertoires and HIV-1 epitope variants. Whole-study context: Each of Twenty-five Gag and Nef epitope peptides stimulated a separate culture. Controls included no peptide, Ebola AY9 epitope, and a CMV, EBV, flu pool. Overall study findings and caveats: Nef KF9 drew about 5 clonotypes and HW9 one, without TAALDMSHF responses.

Survey-depth immunoSEQ sequencing covered TCR beta CDR3 regions. Produced via immunoSEQ multiplex PCR; TCRdb's table is partial and in-frame only. The sample gives fewer than 7,500 clones, 60% to 75% of which show up once; approximately 47% is in the top ten. With regard to this clone: Its antigen is unidentified.

The specimen sequenced was cultured CD8+ T cells derived from PBMCs. The source is a male donor with HIV.

Here the CDR3 DNA reads TGTGCCAGCAGGACGGCCGCGGGGGTAAACACTGAAGCTTTCTTT. Protein: CASRTAAGVNTEAFF. The chain links TRBV27 to TRBJ1-1; D possibly corresponds to TRBD1 (5 bases). V was pared by 6 bases and J by 2 bases, with 16 bases between. This CDR3 region has 15 residues. Germline CDR1 and CDR2: MNHEY and SMNVEV (reference sequence).